The T cell receptor (beta chain) under discussion was sequenced for a study of T cell changes during pregnancy in multiple sclerosis. Libraries were prepared by immunoSEQ multiplex PCR; TCRdb keeps only in-frame clonotypes and omits some of them. The table has 75,000 to 100,000 clones, around 92% seen once. Germline V gene data show CDR1 as MDHEN and CDR2 as SYDVKM. This CDR3 spans 15 amino acids. Deletions cut 5 bases from V and 4 bases from J, with 14 bases between. This specimen consisted of peripheral blood, obtained after pregnancy. The TCR originated in a female donor in good health, enrolled as a control in a pregnancy study. V is TRBV28 and J is TRBJ1-4; no definite D call. The chain's CDR3 is CASSAGGQLNEKLFF. The CDR3 DNA reads as TGTGCCAGCAGTGCGGGTGGGCAGCTTAATGAAAAACTGTTTTTT.